This record looks at one T cell receptor beta chain sequence and its context. Authors' processing steps: The authors estimated nucleated cell counts from reference gene primer amplification. Using immunoSEQ multiplex PCR, the repertoire was profiled, and TCRdb retains in-frame clones only, with some absent. V, J and clone size were drawn from that table, and D and trimming were deduced from the DNA. The profile shows around 130,000 clones, over 60% of them singletons. The sample is drawn from a study of blood T cell repertoires in COVID-19. The overall study: COVID-19 samples, acute and convalescent, were from the United States, Italy and Spain. The cDNA or gDNA used as material had been derived from T cells, B-cell-depleted T cells, or PBMCs.

V was clipped by 8 bases and J by 0 bases, with 7 bases between them. The CDR3 is 13 residues long. Germline lookup yields CDR1 LNHDA and CDR2 SQIVND (reference sequence). The J gene is TRBJ1-4, the V gene TRBV19; D possibly corresponds to TRBD1 (6 bases). Sequenced sample: peripheral blood. The sequence derives from a human donor in a cohort sampled during active COVID-19. CDR3 nucleotides: TGTGCCAGTGGACAGTCAACTAATGAAAAACTGTTTTTT. Its translation is CASGQSTNEKLFF.